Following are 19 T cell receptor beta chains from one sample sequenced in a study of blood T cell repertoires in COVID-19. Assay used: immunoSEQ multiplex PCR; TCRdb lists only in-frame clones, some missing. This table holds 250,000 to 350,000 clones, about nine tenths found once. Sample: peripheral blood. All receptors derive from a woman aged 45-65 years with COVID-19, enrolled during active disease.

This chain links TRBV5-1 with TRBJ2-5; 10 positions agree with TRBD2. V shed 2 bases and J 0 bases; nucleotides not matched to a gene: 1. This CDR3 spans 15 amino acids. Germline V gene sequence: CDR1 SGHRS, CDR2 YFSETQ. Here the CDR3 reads CASSFSGGYQETQYF. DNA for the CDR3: TGCGCCAGCAGCTTTAGCGGGGGGTACCAAGAGACCCAGTACTTC.

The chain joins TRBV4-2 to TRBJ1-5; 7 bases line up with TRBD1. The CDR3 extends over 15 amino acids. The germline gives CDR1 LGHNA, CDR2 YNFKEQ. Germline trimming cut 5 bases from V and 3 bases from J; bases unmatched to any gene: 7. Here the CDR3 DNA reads TGTGCCAGCAGCAGCCGGGACAGAGACAATCAGCCCCAGCATTTT. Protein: CASSSRDRDNQPQHF.

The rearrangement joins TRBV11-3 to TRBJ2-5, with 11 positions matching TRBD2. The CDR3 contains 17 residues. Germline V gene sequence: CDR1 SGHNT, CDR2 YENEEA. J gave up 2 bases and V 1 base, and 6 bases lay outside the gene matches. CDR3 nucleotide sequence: TGTGCCAGCAGCTTAGGCCGGCTAGCGGGAGGACAAGAGACCCAGTACTTC. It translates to CASSLGRLAGGQETQYF.

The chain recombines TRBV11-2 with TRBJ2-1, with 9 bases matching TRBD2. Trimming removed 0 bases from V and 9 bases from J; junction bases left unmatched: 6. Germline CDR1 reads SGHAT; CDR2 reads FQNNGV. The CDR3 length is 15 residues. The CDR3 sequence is CASSLDLGREGEQFF. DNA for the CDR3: TGTGCCAGCAGCTTAGATCTGGGGCGGGAGGGTGAGCAGTTCTTC.

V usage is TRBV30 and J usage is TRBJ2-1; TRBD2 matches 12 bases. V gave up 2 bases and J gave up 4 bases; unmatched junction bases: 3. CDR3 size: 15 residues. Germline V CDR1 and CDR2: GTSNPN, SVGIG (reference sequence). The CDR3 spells CAWSIGLAGYNEQFF. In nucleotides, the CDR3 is TGTGCCTGGAGTATAGGACTAGCGGGGTACAATGAGCAGTTCTTC.

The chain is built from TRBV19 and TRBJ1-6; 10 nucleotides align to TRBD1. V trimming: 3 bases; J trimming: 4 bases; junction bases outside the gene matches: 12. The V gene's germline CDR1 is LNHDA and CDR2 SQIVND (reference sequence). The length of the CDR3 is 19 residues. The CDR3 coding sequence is TGTGCCAGTAGTATCCGGCCGCTTCGGACAGGGGGATATAATTCACCCCTCCACTTT. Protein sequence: CASSIRPLRTGGYNSPLHF.

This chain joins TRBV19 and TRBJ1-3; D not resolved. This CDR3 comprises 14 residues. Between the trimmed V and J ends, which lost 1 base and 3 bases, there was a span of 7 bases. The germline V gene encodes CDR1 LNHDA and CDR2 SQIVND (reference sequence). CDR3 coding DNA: TGTGCCAGTAGTATAGTGGGCCGTGGAAACACCATATATTTT. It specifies CASSIVGRGNTIYF.

The CDR3 DNA is TGTGCCAGCTCACCACAGGGGGTCGGTCAGCCCCAGCATTTT. This translates into CASSPQGVGQPQHF. This rearrangement joins TRBV18 to TRBJ1-5, with a weak D call TRBD1 (6 bases). V shed 1 base and J shed 6 bases, with 10 bases lying between them. CDR3 size: 14 residues. CDR1 and CDR2 (germline): KGHSH, LQKENI. Full variable domain (rest looked up from reference TRBV18 and TRBJ1-5): NAGVMQNPRHLVRRRGQEARLRCSPMKGHSHVYWYRQLPEEGLKFMVYLQKENIIDESGMPKERFSAEFPKEGPSILRIQQVVRGDSAAYFCASSPQGVGQPQHFGDGTRLSIL.

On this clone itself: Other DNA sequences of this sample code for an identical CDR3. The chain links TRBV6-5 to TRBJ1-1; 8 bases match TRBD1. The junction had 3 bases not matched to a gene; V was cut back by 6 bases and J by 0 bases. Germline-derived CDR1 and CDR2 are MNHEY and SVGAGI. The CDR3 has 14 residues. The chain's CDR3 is CASRTRGLNTEAFF. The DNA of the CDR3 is TGTGCCAGCAGGACCAGGGGGCTGAACACTGAAGCTTTCTTT.

The CDR3 sequence: CASSIDNGFYGYTF. DNA for the CDR3: TGTGCCAGTAGTATTGACAATGGTTTCTATGGCTACACCTTC. This rearrangement joins TRBV19 to TRBJ1-2, with unresolved D. This CDR3 spans 14 amino acids. CDR1 and CDR2 (germline): LNHDA, SQIVND (reference sequence). V lost 3 bases and J lost 4, with 12 bases in between.

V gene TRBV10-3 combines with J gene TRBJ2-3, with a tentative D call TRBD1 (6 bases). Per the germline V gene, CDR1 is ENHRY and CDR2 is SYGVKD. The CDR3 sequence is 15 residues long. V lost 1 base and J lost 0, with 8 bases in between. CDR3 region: CAISEYRDSTDTQYF. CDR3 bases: TGTGCCATCAGTGAGTACAGGGATAGCACAGATACGCAGTATTTT.

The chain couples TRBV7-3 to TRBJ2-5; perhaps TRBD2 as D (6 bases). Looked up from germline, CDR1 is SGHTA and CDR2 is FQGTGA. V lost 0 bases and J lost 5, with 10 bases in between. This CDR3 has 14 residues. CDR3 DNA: TGTGCCAGCAGCTTAACGGGACTGGGGGAGACCCAGTACTTC. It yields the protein CASSLTGLGETQYF.

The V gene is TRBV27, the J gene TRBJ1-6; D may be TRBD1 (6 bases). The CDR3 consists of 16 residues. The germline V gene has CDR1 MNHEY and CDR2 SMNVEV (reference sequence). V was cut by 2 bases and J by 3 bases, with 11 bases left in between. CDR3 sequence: CASSLRQGNYNSPLHF. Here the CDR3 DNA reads TGTGCCAGCAGTTTACGCCAGGGGAACTATAATTCACCCCTCCACTTT.

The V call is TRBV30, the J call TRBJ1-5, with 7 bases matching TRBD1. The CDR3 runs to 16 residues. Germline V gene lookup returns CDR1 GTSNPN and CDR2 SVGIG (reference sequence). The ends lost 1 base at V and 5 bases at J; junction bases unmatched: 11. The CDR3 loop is CAWSGPGGHVYQPQHF. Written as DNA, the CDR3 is TGTGCCTGGAGTGGGCCAGGGGGACATGTTTATCAGCCCCAGCATTTT.

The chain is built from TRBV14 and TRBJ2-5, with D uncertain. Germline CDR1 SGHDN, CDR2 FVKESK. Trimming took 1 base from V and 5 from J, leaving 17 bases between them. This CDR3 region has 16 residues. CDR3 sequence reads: CASSQAIALGWETQYF. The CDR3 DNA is TGTGCCAGCAGCCAAGCGATAGCTCTTGGGTGGGAGACCCAGTACTTC.

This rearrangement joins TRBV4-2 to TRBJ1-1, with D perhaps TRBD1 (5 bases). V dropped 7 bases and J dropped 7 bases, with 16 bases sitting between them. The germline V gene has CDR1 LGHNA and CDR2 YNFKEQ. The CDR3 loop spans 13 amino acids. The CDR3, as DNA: TGTGCCAGCACCAACGGGGGGTTGGTTGAAGCTTTCTTT. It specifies CASTNGGLVEAFF.

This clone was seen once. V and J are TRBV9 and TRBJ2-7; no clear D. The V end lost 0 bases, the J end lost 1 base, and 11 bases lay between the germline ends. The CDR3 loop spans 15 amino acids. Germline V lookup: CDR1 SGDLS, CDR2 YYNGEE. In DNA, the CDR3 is TGTGCCAGCAGCGTAGGAGGTACATCATCCTACGAGCAGTACTTC. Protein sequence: CASSVGGTSSYEQYF.

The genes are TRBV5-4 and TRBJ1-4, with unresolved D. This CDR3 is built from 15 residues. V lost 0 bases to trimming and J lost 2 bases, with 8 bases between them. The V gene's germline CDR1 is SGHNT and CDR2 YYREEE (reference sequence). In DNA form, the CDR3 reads TGTGCCAGCAGCTTGGCGGCAGGCACTAATGAAAAACTGTTTTTT. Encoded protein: CASSLAAGTNEKLFF.

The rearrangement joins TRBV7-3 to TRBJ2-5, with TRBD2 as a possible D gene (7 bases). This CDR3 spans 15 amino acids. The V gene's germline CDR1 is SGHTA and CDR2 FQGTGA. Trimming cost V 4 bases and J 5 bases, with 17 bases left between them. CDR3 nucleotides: TGTGCCAGCAGCTCCCCCGGGGGGCGCGGGGAGACCCAGTACTTC. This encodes CASSSPGGRGETQYF. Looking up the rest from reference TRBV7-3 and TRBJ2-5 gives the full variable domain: GAGVSQTPSNKVTEKGKYVELRCDPISGHTALYWYRQSLGQGPEFLIYFQGTGAADDSGLPNDRFFAVRPEGSVSTLKIQRTERGDSAVYLCASSSPGGRGETQYFGPGTRLLVL.